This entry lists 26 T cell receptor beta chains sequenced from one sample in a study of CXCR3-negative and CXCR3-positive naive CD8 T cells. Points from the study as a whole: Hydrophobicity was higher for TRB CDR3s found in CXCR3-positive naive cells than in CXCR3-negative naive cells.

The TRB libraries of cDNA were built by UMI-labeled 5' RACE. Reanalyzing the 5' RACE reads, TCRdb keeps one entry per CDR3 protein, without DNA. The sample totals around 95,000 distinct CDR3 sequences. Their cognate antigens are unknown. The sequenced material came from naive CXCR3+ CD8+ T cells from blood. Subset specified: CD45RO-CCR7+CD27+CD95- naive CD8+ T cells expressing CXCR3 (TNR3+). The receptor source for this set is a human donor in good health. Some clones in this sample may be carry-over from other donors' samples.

The CDR3 is CASSQDHRGSSYEQYF. V usage is TRBV4-1 and J usage is TRBJ2-7; TCRdb gives TRBD1 as the D gene, but with no DNA this cannot be confirmed. Germline lookup yields CDR1 MGHRA and CDR2 YSYEKL. The CDR3 length is 16 residues.

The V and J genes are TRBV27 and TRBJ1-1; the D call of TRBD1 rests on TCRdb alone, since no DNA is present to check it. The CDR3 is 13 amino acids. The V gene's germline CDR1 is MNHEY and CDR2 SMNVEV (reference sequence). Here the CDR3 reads CASRMSGNTEAFF.

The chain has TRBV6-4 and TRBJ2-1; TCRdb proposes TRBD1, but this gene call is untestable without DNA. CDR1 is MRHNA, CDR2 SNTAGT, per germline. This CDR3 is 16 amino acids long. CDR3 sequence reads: CASSEGDAISYNEQFF.

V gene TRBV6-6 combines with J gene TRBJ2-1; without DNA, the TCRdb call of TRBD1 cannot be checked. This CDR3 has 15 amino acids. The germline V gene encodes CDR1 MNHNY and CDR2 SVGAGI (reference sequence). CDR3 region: CASSYGTGVLYEQFF.

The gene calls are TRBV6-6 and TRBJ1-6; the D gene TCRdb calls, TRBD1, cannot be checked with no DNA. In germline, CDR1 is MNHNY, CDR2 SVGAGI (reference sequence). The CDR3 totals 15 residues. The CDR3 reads CASTTGVVRNSPLHF.

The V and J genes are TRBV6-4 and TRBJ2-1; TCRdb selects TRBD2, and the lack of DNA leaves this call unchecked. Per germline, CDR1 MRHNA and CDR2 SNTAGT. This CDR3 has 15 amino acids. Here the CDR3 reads CASSDLAGGPNEQFF.

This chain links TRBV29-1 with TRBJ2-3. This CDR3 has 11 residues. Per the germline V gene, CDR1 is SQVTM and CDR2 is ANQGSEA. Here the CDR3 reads CSVEVPDTQYF.

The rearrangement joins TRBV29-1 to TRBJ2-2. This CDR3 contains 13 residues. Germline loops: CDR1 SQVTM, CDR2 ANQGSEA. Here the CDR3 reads CSANLANTGELFF.

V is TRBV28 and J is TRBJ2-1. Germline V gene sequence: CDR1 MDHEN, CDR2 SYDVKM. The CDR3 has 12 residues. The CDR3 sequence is CASLSSNNEQFF.

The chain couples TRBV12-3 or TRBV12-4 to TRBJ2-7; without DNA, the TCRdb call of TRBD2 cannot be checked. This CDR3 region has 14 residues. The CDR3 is CASSSVGGFDEQYF.

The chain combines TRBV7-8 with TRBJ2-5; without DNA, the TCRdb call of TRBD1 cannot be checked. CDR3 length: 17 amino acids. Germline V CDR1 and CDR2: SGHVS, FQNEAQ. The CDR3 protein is CASSFLFGTGIAETQYF.

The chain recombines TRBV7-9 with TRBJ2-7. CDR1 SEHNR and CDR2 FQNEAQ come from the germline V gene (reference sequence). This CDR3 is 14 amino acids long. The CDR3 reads CASSPNLAVYEQYF.

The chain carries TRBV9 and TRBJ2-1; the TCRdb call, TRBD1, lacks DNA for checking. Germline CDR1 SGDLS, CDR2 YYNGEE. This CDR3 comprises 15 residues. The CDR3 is CASSVEGLFYNEQFF.

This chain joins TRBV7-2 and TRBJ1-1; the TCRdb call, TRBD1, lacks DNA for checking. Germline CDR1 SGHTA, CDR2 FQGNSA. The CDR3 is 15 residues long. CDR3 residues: CASSEETGGSTEAFF.

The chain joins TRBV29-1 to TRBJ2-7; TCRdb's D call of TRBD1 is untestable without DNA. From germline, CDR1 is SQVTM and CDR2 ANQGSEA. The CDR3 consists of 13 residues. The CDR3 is CSVEDRGRNEQYF.

CDR3 residues: CASSVDGTTGNTIYF. The chain couples TRBV9 to TRBJ1-3; TCRdb lists TRBD1, though no DNA is available to test this call. Per the germline V gene, CDR1 is SGDLS and CDR2 is YYNGEE. The CDR3 consists of 15 residues.

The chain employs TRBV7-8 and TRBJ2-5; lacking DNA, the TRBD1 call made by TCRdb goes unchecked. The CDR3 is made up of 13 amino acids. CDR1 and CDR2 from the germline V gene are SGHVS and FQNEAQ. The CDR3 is CASTQGAGETQYF. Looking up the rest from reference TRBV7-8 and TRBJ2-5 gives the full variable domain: GAGVSQSPRYKVAKRGQDVALRCDPISGHVSLFWYQQALGQGPEFLTYFQNEAQLDKSGLPSDRFFAERPEGSVSTLKIQRTQQEDSAVYLCASTQGAGETQYFGPGTRLLVL.

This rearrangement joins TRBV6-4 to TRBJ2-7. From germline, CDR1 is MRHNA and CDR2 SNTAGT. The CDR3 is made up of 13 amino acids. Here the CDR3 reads CASSAYNGYEQYF.

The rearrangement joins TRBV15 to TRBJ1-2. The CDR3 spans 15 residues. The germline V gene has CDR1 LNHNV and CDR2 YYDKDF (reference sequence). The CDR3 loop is CATSRDGPAGHGYTF.

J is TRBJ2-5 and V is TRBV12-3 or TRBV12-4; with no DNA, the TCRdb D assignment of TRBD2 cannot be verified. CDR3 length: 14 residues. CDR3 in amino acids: CASSFLGGRETQYF.

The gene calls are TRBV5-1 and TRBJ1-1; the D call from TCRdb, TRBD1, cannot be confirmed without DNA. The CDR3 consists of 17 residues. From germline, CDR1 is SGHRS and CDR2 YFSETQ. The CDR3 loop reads CASSLEGQGGALTEAFF.

This CDR3 reads CASNYWGSQPQHF. The V gene is TRBV19, the J gene TRBJ1-5. There are 13 residues in the CDR3. The germline gives CDR1 LNHDA, CDR2 SQIVND (reference sequence).

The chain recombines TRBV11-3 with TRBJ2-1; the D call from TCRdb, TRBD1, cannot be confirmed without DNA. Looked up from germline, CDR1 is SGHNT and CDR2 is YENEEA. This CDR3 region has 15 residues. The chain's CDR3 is CASSLDWTPGAEQFF.

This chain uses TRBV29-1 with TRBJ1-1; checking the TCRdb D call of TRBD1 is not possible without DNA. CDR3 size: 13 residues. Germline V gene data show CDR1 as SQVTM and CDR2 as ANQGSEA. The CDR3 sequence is CSVVGTGWAEAFF.

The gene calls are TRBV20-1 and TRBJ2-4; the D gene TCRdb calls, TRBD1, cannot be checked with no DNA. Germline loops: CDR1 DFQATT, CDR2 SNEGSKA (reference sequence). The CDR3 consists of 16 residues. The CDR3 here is CSASLSTGESKNIQYF.

The CDR3: CASSQAAPWMNTEAFF. The gene calls are TRBV3-1 and TRBJ1-1; as DNA is missing, the TRBD1 call by TCRdb cannot be tested. Germline V CDR1 and CDR2: LGHDT, YNNKEL (reference sequence). The CDR3 totals 16 residues.